These T cell receptor beta chains were read from a single sample in a study of technical replicates of blood from a few donors. Assay: immunoSEQ multiplex PCR; the TCRdb copy retains only in-frame clones and omits some. The data hold 100,000 or so clones, with about 95% observed a single time. What was sequenced was T cells isolated from PBMCs. The receptors stem from a human donor in good health. CDR3s leave out the opening cysteine and the closing phenylalanine or tryptophan. D genes are given only for firm matches. Size is omitted from some rows. Given values are once, few, many or a class for expanded clones.

v_call: TRBV7-2
d_call: .
clone_size: .
cdr3_aa: ASSLAGTAHEKLF

v_call: TRBV28
d_call: TRBD1
clone_size: .
cdr3_aa: ASSPTMNPGQTYQPQH

v_call: TRBV19
d_call: .
clone_size: .
cdr3_aa: ASRDYYGYT

v_call: TRBV7-7
d_call: TRBD1
clone_size: .
cdr3_aa: ASSQGQGQGNEQF

v_call: TRBV19
d_call: .
clone_size: .
cdr3_aa: ASSMQMANTEAF

v_call: TRBV4-3
d_call: TRBD1
clone_size: few
cdr3_aa: ASSQVDRDSTEAF

v_call: TRBV7-2
d_call: .
clone_size: .
cdr3_aa: ASILGAGTAYTEAF

v_call: TRBV7-8
d_call: TRBD2
clone_size: .
cdr3_aa: ASTLGTSGFYEQY

v_call: TRBV2
d_call: TRBD2
clone_size: .
cdr3_aa: ASHGTSGNYEQY

v_call: TRBV5-6
d_call: .
clone_size: .
cdr3_aa: ASSWGPGSSSYEQY

v_call: TRBV5-6
d_call: TRBD1
clone_size: .
cdr3_aa: ASQGQMNTEAF

v_call: TRBV19
d_call: .
clone_size: .
cdr3_aa: ASSPDREGRETQY

v_call: TRBV10-3
d_call: .
clone_size: .
cdr3_aa: AVLAEGGYGYT

v_call: TRBV6-5
d_call: .
clone_size: .
cdr3_aa: ASISYAPPYTQY

v_call: TRBV15
d_call: TRBD2
clone_size: .
cdr3_aa: ATRASGKGDNEQF

v_call: TRBV11-3
d_call: .
clone_size: .
cdr3_aa: ASSLGGPGSYNEQF

v_call: TRBV2
d_call: TRBD1
clone_size: .
cdr3_aa: AGNRGQDQPQH

v_call: TRBV5-6
d_call: TRBD2
clone_size: .
cdr3_aa: ASSWGLAGDIQY

v_call: TRBV7-9
d_call: TRBD1
clone_size: .
cdr3_aa: ASSSGTAGGTEAF

v_call: TRBV6-5
d_call: .
clone_size: once
cdr3_aa: ASSYNRLNEKLF

v_call: TRBV6-6
d_call: .
clone_size: .
cdr3_aa: ASSSATGGNEQF

v_call: TRBV10-1
d_call: .
clone_size: .
cdr3_aa: ASSPIGYT

v_call: TRBV18
d_call: TRBD1
clone_size: .
cdr3_aa: ASSPIGTGSYNEQF

v_call: TRBV29-1
d_call: .
clone_size: .
cdr3_aa: SVAGRSSYEQY

v_call: TRBV6-1
d_call: .
clone_size: .
cdr3_aa: ASSDRDPQH

v_call: TRBV7-2
d_call: TRBD1
clone_size: .
cdr3_aa: ASSESGTGYNYGYT